The next 4 T cell receptor beta chains were all read from a single sample in a study of blood T cell repertoires in COVID-19. Repertoires were generated with immunoSEQ multiplex PCR, while TCRdb's copy carries only in-frame clones and drops some. The table lists roughly 190,000 clones, 82% of them singletons. The sequencing input was PBMCs or T cells enriched from blood (not recorded which). These receptors all come from a woman aged 60 to 75 with acute COVID-19.

In its sample, this clone was seen a few times. The chain uses TRBV5-1 and TRBJ2-1, with 9 bases matching TRBD2. The CDR3 totals 17 residues. From germline, CDR1 is SGHRS and CDR2 YFSETQ. V gave up 0 bases and J gave up 4 bases; unmatched junction bases: 8. CDR3 sequence: CASSLALAGEIYNEQFF. The DNA of the CDR3 is TGCGCCAGCAGCTTGGCCTTAGCGGGGGAGATTTACAATGAGCAGTTCTTC.

This clone was counted a few times. The chain joins TRBV6-6 to TRBJ1-5, with 7 bases that match TRBD1. CDR3 length: 13 residues. CDR1 is MNHNY, CDR2 SVGAGI, per germline (reference sequence). After removal of 2 bases from V and 8 bases from J, the junction contained 3 bases not matched to a gene. The CDR3 sequence is CASSYDRAKPQHF. The CDR3 DNA reads as TGTGCCAGCAGTTACGACAGGGCCAAGCCCCAGCATTTT.

The chain links TRBV2 to TRBJ1-1; the D gene is possibly TRBD1 (5 bases). CDR1 and CDR2 from the germline V gene are SNHLY and FYNNEI. Trimming took 8 bases from V and 6 from J, leaving 13 bases between them. The CDR3 covers 12 residues. The CDR3 sequence is CASGLGQSEAFF. For the CDR3, the DNA is TGTGCCAGCGGCCTGGGGCAGTCTGAAGCTTTCTTT.

This chain joins TRBV7-9 and TRBJ1-4, with D maybe TRBD1 (5 bases). With 1 base removed from V and 4 bases from J, the gap between germline ends came to 13 bases. Germline loops: CDR1 SEHNR, CDR2 FQNEAQ (reference sequence). CDR3 length: 16 amino acids. CDR3: CASSLGDSGGNEKLFF. In DNA, the CDR3 is TGTGCCAGCAGCTTAGGGGACTCCGGGGGTAATGAAAAACTGTTTTTT.